These T cell receptor beta chains were read from a single sample in a study of CXCR3-negative and CXCR3-positive naive CD8 T cells. With the 5' RACE reads reprocessed, TCRdb shows one record per CDR3 protein and no DNA. In total, the table holds 85,000 to 90,000 distinct CDR3 sequences. The source material was naive CXCR3+ CD8+ T cells from blood. All receptors come from a human donor in good health. Some clones in this sample may be carry-over from other donors' samples. The CDR3 runs from the conserved cysteine through the conserved F or W.

TRBJ2-2	TRBV24-1	CAIAQGAGELFF
TRBJ2-1	TRBV24-1	CASSSGLAGDSYNEQFF
TRBJ2-2	TRBV2	CASRGRLAGNGAGELFF
TRBJ2-1	TRBV28	CASRTGTGGGDEQFF
TRBJ2-1	TRBV5-6	CASSPRTGTGMNEQFF
TRBJ2-2	TRBV28	CASSLPSQGGNTGELFF
TRBJ1-6	TRBV20-1	CSARGARRGAFSYNSPLHF
TRBJ2-1	TRBV4-3	CASSQAGLPSSYNEQFF
TRBJ2-7	TRBV7-6	CASSHFQGSYEQYF
TRBJ1-2	TRBV27	CASSLTGDYGYTF
TRBJ2-7	TRBV13	CASSSGGRHEQYF
TRBJ1-1	TRBV4-2	CASSQEGPRTEAVF
TRBJ2-1	TRBV7-9	CASTRQVGGNEQFF
TRBJ1-2	TRBV7-2	CASSPRGGLGSNYGHTF
TRBJ2-7	TRBV27	CASSLEGVGVYEQYF
TRBJ1-1	TRBV28	CASSSLPRDQRDTEAFF
TRBJ1-1	TRBV30	CAWGTMNTEAFF
TRBJ2-1	TRBV7-8	CASSLGARGSYNEQFF
TRBJ1-2	TRBV12-3/TRBV12-4	CASRTGSYGYTF
TRBJ2-5	TRBV9	CASSVEGLQETQYF
TRBJ2-7	TRBV20-1	CSAIPSDEWVGYEQYF
TRBJ2-3	TRBV5-1	CASSSLGRGATDTQYF
TRBJ1-2	TRBV25-1	CASSELGTVYGYTF
TRBJ1-1	TRBV5-1	CASSWTGAEAFF
TRBJ1-1	TRBV7-9	CASSFRGVGGVDTEAFF
TRBJ2-3	TRBV5-5	CACSPSGLADTDTQYF
TRBJ2-7	TRBV7-6	CASSFLTITSYYADEQYF
TRBJ1-1	TRBV7-6	CASSLGHDTEAFF
TRBJ2-7	TRBV28	CASSLSSLAGDEQYF
TRBJ2-7	TRBV7-2	CASSPTGGYEQYF
TRBJ1-5	TRBV15	CATSRVQLSNQPQHF
TRBJ1-1	TRBV4-1	CASSQEFKQNTEAFF
TRBJ1-1	TRBV20-1	CSVPYGENTEAFF
TRBJ2-2	TRBV4-2	CASSPTGGPTGELFF
TRBJ2-7	TRBV28	CASSLQEPMREQYF
TRBJ2-7	TRBV7-9	CASSLGRTEQYF
TRBJ2-4	TRBV28	CASSPPSALDRNIQYF
TRBJ1-6	TRBV20-1	CSASSGGKTPLHF
TRBJ2-1	TRBV12-3/TRBV12-4	CASSSAYISSYNEQFF
TRBJ1-3	TRBV15	CATSRESDRGFGNTIYF
TRBJ2-3	TRBV4-1	CASSQARGADTQYF